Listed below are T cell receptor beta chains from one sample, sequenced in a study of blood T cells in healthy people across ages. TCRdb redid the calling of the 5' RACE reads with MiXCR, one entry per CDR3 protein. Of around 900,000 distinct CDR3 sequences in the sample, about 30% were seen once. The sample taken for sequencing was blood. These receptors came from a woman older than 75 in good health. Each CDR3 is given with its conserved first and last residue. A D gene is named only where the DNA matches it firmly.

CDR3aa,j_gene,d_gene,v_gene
CAWSPLDMSNYGYTF,TRBJ1-2,.,TRBV30
CSASEGDTSNYGYTF,TRBJ1-2,.,TRBV20-1
CASSISGGAFNTQYF,TRBJ2-3,TRBD2,TRBV14
CSARDPSGGTGELFF,TRBJ2-2,TRBD2,TRBV20-1
CATSRKRLAGGNTQYF,TRBJ2-3,TRBD2,TRBV15
CASSSTASGETQYF,TRBJ2-5,.,TRBV27
CASTLNRGSGCTF,TRBJ1-2,TRBD1,TRBV3-1
CASRRLNQPQHF,TRBJ1-5,.,TRBV27
CSARGGETVKNIQYF,TRBJ2-4,.,TRBV20-1
CASKLAPGGPGYTF,TRBJ1-2,TRBD1,TRBV6-1
CASSPDPVTRRVEAFF,TRBJ1-1,.,TRBV4-1
CASSKLGVTVGATEAFF,TRBJ1-1,.,TRBV6-6
CASSHRQGGKPQHF,TRBJ1-5,TRBD1,TRBV6-2/TRBV6-3
CASRDGPLVEGYTF,TRBJ1-2,.,TRBV6-2/TRBV6-3
CAGSITPRGLGANVPTF,TRBJ2-6,TRBD1,TRBV19
CSFQGPPTNEKLFF,TRBJ1-4,.,TRBV20-1
CASSQGGNYPTNEKLFF,TRBJ1-4,.,TRBV4-3
CSANSGGPYNEQFF,TRBJ2-1,TRBD2,TRBV20-1
CASGHRQGNTEAFF,TRBJ1-1,TRBD1,TRBV7-8